The 11 T cell receptor beta chains given below trace back to one sample, sequenced in a study of blood T cell repertoires in COVID-19. TCRdb keeps only in-frame clones here, not all; method: immunoSEQ multiplex PCR. The repertoire holds approximately 100,000 clones, with roughly 85% as singletons. Input material: peripheral blood. The receptors shown here come from a human donor in a cohort sampled during active COVID-19.

The gene calls are TRBV28 and TRBJ1-3, with D maybe TRBD1 (6 bases). V was shortened by 5 bases and J by 0 bases, with 8 bases between the two germline ends. Germline CDR1 is MDHEN and CDR2 is SYDVKM. The CDR3 runs to 14 residues. The CDR3 loop reads CASSRTVSGNTIYF. Written as DNA, the CDR3 is TGTGCCAGCAGTAGGACAGTCTCTGGAAACACCATATATTTT.

The chain couples TRBV10-3 to TRBJ1-1; D remains unclear. The V and J ends lost 4 bases and 3 bases respectively, with 6 bases between them. Germline-derived CDR1 and CDR2 are ENHRY and SYGVKD. The CDR3 has 12 residues. The CDR3 DNA sequence: TGTGCCATCAGTGGCGGGGACACTGAAGCTTTCTTT. Translated: CAISGGDTEAFF.

The chain combines TRBV7-2 with TRBJ2-1; TRBD2 matches at 12 bases. CDR1 SGHTA and CDR2 FQGNSA come from the germline V gene. There are 15 residues in the CDR3. After removal of 5 bases from V and 4 bases from J, the junction contained 3 bases not matched to a gene. The CDR3 sequence: CASSTSGGSYNEQFF. The CDR3 DNA follows: TGTGCCAGCAGCACTAGCGGGGGGTCTTACAATGAGCAGTTCTTC.

V and J are TRBV5-1 and TRBJ2-1; D might be TRBD2 (5 bases). In germline, CDR1 is SGHRS, CDR2 YFSETQ. Deletions cut 0 bases from V and 4 bases from J, with 11 bases between. CDR3 length: 15 amino acids. The DNA for the CDR3 is TGCGCCAGCAGCTTGGAGACGGGAAAATACAATGAGCAGTTCTTC. Its translation is CASSLETGKYNEQFF.

The V gene is TRBV5-4, the J gene TRBJ2-1, with 8 bases aligning to TRBD2. The ends lost 4 bases at V and 6 bases at J; junction bases unmatched: 15. Per the germline V gene, CDR1 is SGHNT and CDR2 is YYREEE (reference sequence). The CDR3 sequence is 17 residues long. CDR3 residues: CASSPSQSGRLGNEQFF. The CDR3, as DNA: TGTGCCAGCAGCCCGTCCCAAAGCGGGAGATTGGGCAATGAGCAGTTCTTC.

The rearrangement uses TRBV3-1 (or the pseudogene TRBV3-2) and TRBJ1-1, with 7 bases identical to TRBD1. Germline lookup yields CDR1 LGHDT and CDR2 YNNKEL (reference sequence). The V gene end was trimmed by 4 bases and the J gene end by 0 bases; junction bases not matched to a gene: 2. This CDR3 contains 14 residues. CDR3: CASSPGTVNTEAFF. The CDR3 DNA reads TGTGCCAGCAGCCCCGGGACAGTGAACACTGAAGCTTTCTTT.

This rearrangement joins TRBV3-1 (or the pseudogene TRBV3-2) to TRBJ1-1; D uncertain. The germline CDR1 and CDR2 sequences are LGHDT and YNNKEL (reference sequence). The CDR3 runs 13 residues. V lost 4 bases, J lost 0 bases, and 6 bases lay in between. The CDR3 DNA reads TGTGCCAGCAGCCCCGTAATGAACACTGAAGCTTTCTTT. Translated: CASSPVMNTEAFF.

This chain links TRBV28 with TRBJ2-1, with D perhaps TRBD2 (5 bases). CDR3 length equals 15 residues. Looked up from germline, CDR1 is MDHEN and CDR2 is SYDVKM. The V and J ends lost 6 bases and 0 bases respectively, with 12 bases between them. CDR3 sequence (DNA): TGTGCCAGCAGCCCCACGGGGAGCTCCTACAATGAGCAGTTCTTC. Protein product: CASSPTGSSYNEQFF.

The chain is built from TRBV10-2 and TRBJ1-2; the D gene is possibly TRBD1 (5 bases). V lost 6 bases, J lost 2 bases, and 10 bases lay in between. Germline V CDR1 and CDR2: WSHSY, SAAADI. This CDR3 region has 13 residues. The CDR3 DNA follows: TGCGCCAGCAGCCGTGGACACAACTATGGCTACACCTTC. It translates to CASSRGHNYGYTF.

The J gene is TRBJ2-7, the V gene TRBV6-5; 10 nucleotides line up with TRBD2. The V segment lost 7 bases and the J segment 2 bases; nucleotides outside the gene matches: 5. CDR1 MNHEY and CDR2 SVGAGI come from the germline V gene. The CDR3 length is 14 residues. The CDR3 sequence: CASTLSGGTYEQYF. CDR3 sequence (DNA): TGTGCCAGCACCCTTAGCGGGGGGACCTACGAGCAGTACTTC.

This sequence joins TRBV30 and TRBJ2-5; 7 nucleotides align to TRBD1. The length of the CDR3 is 16 residues. V was clipped by 2 bases and J by 1 base; unmatched bases: 10. The germline CDR1 and CDR2 sequences are GTSNPN and SVGIG (reference sequence). The CDR3 region is CAWSLGGSRSQETQYF. CDR3 bases: TGTGCCTGGAGTCTAGGGGGCTCGAGGTCCCAAGAGACCCAGTACTTC.